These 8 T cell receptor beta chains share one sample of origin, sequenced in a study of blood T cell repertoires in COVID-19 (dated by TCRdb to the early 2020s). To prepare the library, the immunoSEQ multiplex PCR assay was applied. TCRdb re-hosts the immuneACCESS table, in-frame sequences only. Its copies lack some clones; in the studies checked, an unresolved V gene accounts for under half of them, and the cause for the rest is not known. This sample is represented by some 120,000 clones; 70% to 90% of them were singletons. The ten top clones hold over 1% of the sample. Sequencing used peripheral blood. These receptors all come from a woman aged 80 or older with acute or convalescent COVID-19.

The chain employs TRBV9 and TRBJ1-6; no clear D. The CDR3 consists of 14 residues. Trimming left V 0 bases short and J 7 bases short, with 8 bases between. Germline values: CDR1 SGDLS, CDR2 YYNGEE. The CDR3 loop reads CASSVDSRNSPLHF. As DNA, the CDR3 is TGTGCCAGCAGCGTAGATTCGAGGAATTCACCCCTCCACTTT. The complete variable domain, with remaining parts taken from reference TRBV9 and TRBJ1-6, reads DSGVTQTPKHLITATGQRVTLRCSPRSGDLSVYWYQQSLDQGLQFLIQYYNGEERAKGNILERFSAQQFPDLHSELNLSSLELGDSALYFCASSVDSRNSPLHFGNGTRLTVT.

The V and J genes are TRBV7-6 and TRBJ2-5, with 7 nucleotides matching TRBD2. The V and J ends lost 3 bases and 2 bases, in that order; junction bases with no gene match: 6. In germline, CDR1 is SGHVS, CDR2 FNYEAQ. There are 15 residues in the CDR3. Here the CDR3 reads CASSFPGTKQETQYF. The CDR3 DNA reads TGTGCCAGCAGCTTCCCCGGGACTAAACAAGAGACCCAGTACTTC. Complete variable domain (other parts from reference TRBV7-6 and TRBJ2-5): GAGVSQSPRYKVTKRGQDVALRCDPISGHVSLYWYRQALGQGPEFLTYFNYEAQQDKSGLPNDRFSAERPEGSISTLTIQRTEQRDSAMYRCASSFPGTKQETQYFGPGTRLLVL.

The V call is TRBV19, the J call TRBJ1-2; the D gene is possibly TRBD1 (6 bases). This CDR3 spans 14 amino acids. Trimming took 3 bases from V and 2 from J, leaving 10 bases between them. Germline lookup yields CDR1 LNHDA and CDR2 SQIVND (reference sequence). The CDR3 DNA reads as TGTGCCAGTAGTATCCGGACAGAGAACTATGGCTACACCTTC. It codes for CASSIRTENYGYTF.

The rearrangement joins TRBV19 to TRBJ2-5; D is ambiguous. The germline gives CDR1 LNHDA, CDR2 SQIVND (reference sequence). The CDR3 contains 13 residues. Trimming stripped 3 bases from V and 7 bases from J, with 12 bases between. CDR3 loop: CASSIRRGGTQYF. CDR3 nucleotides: TGTGCCAGTAGTATTAGGCGCGGTGGGACCCAGTACTTC.

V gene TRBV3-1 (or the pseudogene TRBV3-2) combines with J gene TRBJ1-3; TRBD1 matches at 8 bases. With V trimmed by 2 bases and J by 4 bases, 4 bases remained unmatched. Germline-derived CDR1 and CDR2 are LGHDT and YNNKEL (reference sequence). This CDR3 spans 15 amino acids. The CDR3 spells CASSQLRGRGNTIYF. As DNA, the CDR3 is TGTGCCAGCAGCCAACTCAGGGGGCGAGGAAACACCATATATTTT.

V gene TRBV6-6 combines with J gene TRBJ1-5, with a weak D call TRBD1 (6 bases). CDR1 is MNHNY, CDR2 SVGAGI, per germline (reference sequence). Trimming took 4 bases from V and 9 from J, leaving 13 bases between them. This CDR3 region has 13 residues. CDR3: CASSSTGPGPQHF. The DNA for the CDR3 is TGTGCCAGCAGTTCGACAGGTCCTGGGCCCCAGCATTTT.

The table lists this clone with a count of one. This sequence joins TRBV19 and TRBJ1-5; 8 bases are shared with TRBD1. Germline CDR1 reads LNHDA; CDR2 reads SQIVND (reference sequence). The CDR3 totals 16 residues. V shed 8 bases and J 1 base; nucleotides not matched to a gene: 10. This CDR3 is CASADRVSRSNQPQHF. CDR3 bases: TGTGCCAGTGCGGACAGGGTTAGTAGGAGCAATCAGCCCCAGCATTTT.

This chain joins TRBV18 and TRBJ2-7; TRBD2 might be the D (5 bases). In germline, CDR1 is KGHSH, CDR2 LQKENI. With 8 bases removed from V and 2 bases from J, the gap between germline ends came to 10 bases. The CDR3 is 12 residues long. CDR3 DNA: TGTGCCAGCGCGAAGGAGGCCTACGAGCAGTACTTC. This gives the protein CASAKEAYEQYF. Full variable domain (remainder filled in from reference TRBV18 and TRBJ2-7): NAGVMQNPRHLVRRRGQEARLRCSPMKGHSHVYWYRQLPEEGLKFMVYLQKENIIDESGMPKERFSAEFPKEGPSILRIQQVVRGDSAAYFCASAKEAYEQYFGPGTRLTVT.